Below are 9 T cell receptor beta chains sequenced from a single sample in a study of patients and donors after allogeneic stem cell transplantation. Each CDR3 protein gets one entry after TCRdb re-called the RT-PCR reads with MiXCR. In the table there are roughly 960,000 distinct CDR3 sequences, about a sixth of which are singletons. Sequencing input: blood, either unsorted or a sorted T cell fraction (not recorded which). These receptor sequences come from a human donor who was either an allogeneic HSCT recipient or a stem cell or donor lymphocyte infusion donor (not recorded which). It is not recorded whose cells these are; they may come from a transplant donor.

There are a few counts of this clonotype. The rearrangement uses TRBV5-1 and TRBJ1-2; 7 nucleotides agree with TRBD1. This CDR3 has 13 amino acids. Germline values: CDR1 SGHRS, CDR2 YFSETQ. Trimming cost V 4 bases and J 8 bases; bases outside gene matches: 8. The CDR3 reads CASSRTTGYGYTF. The CDR3 nucleotides are TGCGCCAGCAGCCGAACGACAGGGTACGGCTACACCTTC.

This clonotype was counted between two and nine times. The chain combines TRBV12-3 or TRBV12-4 with TRBJ2-3; no clear D. CDR3 size: 13 residues. Trimming left V 8 bases short and J 5 bases short, with 14 bases between. CDR3 in amino acids: CASGPRPRDTQYF. CDR3 in DNA: TGTGCCAGCGGCCCGAGACCGCGAGATACGCAGTATTTT.

This chain joins TRBV12-3 or TRBV12-4 and TRBJ1-1; D gene unclear. The ends were cut back, 5 bases at V and 6 bases at J, with 13 bases in the middle. The CDR3 sequence is 13 residues long. The CDR3 DNA sequence: TGTGCCAGCAGTACGGACGCGGGTCCTGAAGCTTTCTTT. Translation: CASSTDAGPEAFF.

V and J are TRBV9 and TRBJ1-5; D remains unclear. CDR3 size: 21 residues. The ends were cut back, 0 bases at V and 0 bases at J, with 25 bases in the middle. The V gene's germline CDR1 is SGDLS and CDR2 YYNGEE. The CDR3 is CASSVEEQVRVLDNSNQPQHF. The CDR3 coding sequence is TGTGCCAGCAGCGTAGAGGAGCAGGTCCGGGTCCTTGATAATAGCAATCAGCCCCAGCATTTT.

The sample holds a few counts of this clonotype. The rearrangement links TRBV27 to TRBJ2-1; 13 bases are shared with TRBD2. Germline CDR1 and CDR2: MNHEY and SMNVEV (reference sequence). The J segment lost 4 bases and the V segment lost 7 bases, leaving 7 bases of the junction unmatched. This CDR3 region has 16 residues. The CDR3 coding sequence is TGTGCCAGCAACCCCAGGACTAGCGGGAGTTACAATGAGCAGTTCTTC. It translates to CASNPRTSGSYNEQFF.

The chain uses TRBV2 and TRBJ2-7; D possibly corresponds to TRBD2 (5 bases). This CDR3 spans 15 amino acids. Germline loops: CDR1 SNHLY, CDR2 FYNNEI. The germline V and J ends were trimmed by 0 bases and 4 bases, with 13 bases remaining between them. CDR3 protein: CASSEAQVGGYEQYF. The CDR3 nucleotides read TGTGCCAGCAGTGAAGCGCAGGTGGGCGGGTACGAGCAGTACTTC.

Points on this clonotype: Since a much larger clone is just one base distant, this may be a read error. The chain carries TRBV7-2 and TRBJ2-7; 7 bases line up with TRBD1. CDR1 is SGHTA, CDR2 FQGNSA, per germline. The CDR3 consists of 16 residues. CDR3: CASSYFDRVGTYEHYF. The CDR3 nucleotides are TGTGCCAGCAGCTACTTCGACAGGGTAGGGACCTACGAGCACTACTTC.

This clonotype has just a few counts. The rearrangement links TRBV18 to TRBJ1-2; D remains ambiguous. CDR1 is KGHSH and CDR2 is LQKENI in the germline V gene. There are 13 residues in the CDR3. V was shortened by 6 bases and J by 6 bases, with 14 bases between the two germline ends. CDR3: CASSPDWPDGYTF. DNA of the CDR3: TGTGCCAGCTCTCCAGACTGGCCGGATGGCTACACCTTC.

This clonotype showed up just a few times. The CDR3 DNA is TGTGCCAGCAGTTTCGCCTCACCAGGAGACAATGAGCAGTTCTTC. The encoded protein is CASSFASPGDNEQFF. The chain combines TRBV27 with TRBJ2-1, with no clear D. The germline V and J ends were trimmed by 3 bases and 5 bases, with 14 bases remaining between them. The germline V gene has CDR1 MNHEY and CDR2 SMNVEV (reference sequence). This CDR3 has 15 amino acids.